Each of the 19 T cell receptor beta chains below was sequenced from the same sample in a study of T cells in Graves' hyperthyroidism and ophthalmopathy. The investigators amplified TCR beta CDR3 regions from RNA transcripts. TCR CDR3 regions were first amplified by RT-PCR with HTBI primers. TCRdb re-called the multiplex PCR reads through MiXCR, storing one row per CDR3 protein. The repertoire holds around 490,000 distinct CDR3 sequences, with around 20% as singletons. The sequencing input was blood. The origin of the receptors is a man aged 40-50 years with Graves' ophthalmopathy.

In its sample, this clonotype was seen many times. CDR3 bases: TGTGCCAGCAGTCCCACCTACCCGGGGGAGCTGTTTTTT. Residues: CASSPTYPGELFF. The chain uses TRBV28 and TRBJ2-2; D gene unclear. The V end lost 5 bases, the J end lost 8 bases, and 12 bases lay between the germline ends. The CDR3 is 13 residues long. Per the germline V gene, CDR1 is MDHEN and CDR2 is SYDVKM.

This chain links TRBV6-2 or TRBV6-3 with TRBJ2-1, with TRBD2 matching 9 bases. Germline values: CDR1 MNHEY, CDR2 SVGEGT. Trimming at V came to 2 bases and at J to 1 base, leaving 3 bases not matched to a gene. CDR3 length equals 16 residues. This CDR3 reads CASSYLSGGSYNEQFF. The CDR3 DNA reads as TGTGCCAGCAGTTACCTTAGCGGGGGTTCCTACAATGAGCAGTTCTTC.

The table lists this clonotype with many counts. The chain joins TRBV20-1 to TRBJ2-5; possibly TRBD2 for D (5 bases). The CDR3 contains 11 residues. Germline V gene lookup returns CDR1 DFQATT and CDR2 SNEGSKA (reference sequence). CDR3: CSAERGETQYF. The DNA for the CDR3 is TGCAGCGCTGAAAGAGGGGAGACCCAGTACTTC.

This clonotype came up many times. The CDR3 protein is CASRPQANTEAFF. CDR3 nucleotide sequence: TGCGCCAGCAGGCCGCAGGCGAACACTGAAGCTTTCTTT. The V and J genes are TRBV4-1 and TRBJ1-1; D gene unclear. V lost 6 bases and J 1 base, leaving 9 bases between the germline ends. The CDR3 sequence is 13 residues long. CDR1 is MGHRA and CDR2 is YSYEKL in the germline V gene.

This clonotype was detected only once. CDR3 nucleotides: TGTGCCAGCAGCCAAGATTCTGCCAGTCACAATGAGCAGTTCTTC. Translation: CASSQDSASHNEQFF. V and J are TRBV11-2 and TRBJ2-1; D remains ambiguous. CDR3 size: 15 residues. V lost 5 bases to trimming and J lost 5 bases, with 16 bases between them. Per the germline V gene, CDR1 is SGHAT and CDR2 is FQNNGV. Full variable domain (remainder filled in from reference TRBV11-2 and TRBJ2-1): EAGVAQSPRYKIIEKRQSVAFWCNPISGHATLYWYQQILGQGPKLLIQFQNNGVVDDSQLPKDRFSAERLKGVDSTLKIQPAKLEDSAVYLCASSQDSASHNEQFFGPGTRLTVL.

This clonotype was observed a few times. The chain recombines TRBV14 with TRBJ2-1; D perhaps matches TRBD1 (5 bases). V shed 1 base and J shed 5 bases, with 15 bases lying between them. This CDR3 contains 16 residues. CDR1 is SGHDN and CDR2 is FVKESK in the germline V gene. The DNA of the CDR3 is TGTGCCAGCAGCCAAGCCAGGGCGATAGACGACAATGAGCAGTTCTTC. Translating it yields CASSQARAIDDNEQFF.

The chain has TRBV27 and TRBJ1-1; D may be TRBD1 (6 bases). The CDR3 sequence is 13 residues long. V lost 9 bases and J lost 1, with 12 bases in between. Germline V lookup: CDR1 MNHEY, CDR2 SMNVEV (reference sequence). The CDR3 spells CARERDKNTEAFF. DNA of the CDR3: TGTGCCAGGGAAAGGGACAAGAACACTGAAGCTTTCTTT.

This clonotype was observed many times. The V call is TRBV6-5, the J call TRBJ1-5, with a tentative D call TRBD1 (5 bases). Germline CDR1 reads MNHEY; CDR2 reads SVGAGI. V was trimmed by 0 bases and J by 7 bases, leaving 13 bases between them. There are 15 residues in the CDR3. CDR3 loop: CASSYSGQGGQPQHF. The CDR3 region has the DNA TGTGCCAGCAGTTACTCGGGGCAGGGAGGACAGCCCCAGCATTTT.

This clonotype was seen many times. The gene calls are TRBV3-1 and TRBJ2-3, with D uncertain. The germline gives CDR1 LGHDT, CDR2 YNNKEL (reference sequence). Trimming removed 1 base at V and 1 base at J, with 12 bases between. This CDR3 is built from 16 residues. CDR3 amino acids: CASSQGTAWGTDTQYF. CDR3 bases: TGTGCCAGCAGCCAAGGGACCGCTTGGGGCACAGATACGCAGTATTTT.

The genes are TRBV7-9 and TRBJ2-1; no clear D gene. The V gene's germline CDR1 is SEHNR and CDR2 FQNEAQ (reference sequence). The CDR3 sequence is 14 residues long. Between the trimmed V and J ends, which lost 2 bases and 8 bases, there was a span of 13 bases. CDR3 residues: CASSLSASSHEQFF. The CDR3, as DNA: TGTGCCAGCAGCTTATCGGCTTCGTCCCATGAGCAGTTCTTC.

This clonotype was detected many times. V usage is TRBV28 and J usage is TRBJ2-1; TRBD2 matches at 8 bases. The germline V gene encodes CDR1 MDHEN and CDR2 SYDVKM. The CDR3 is 15 residues long. V trimming: 5 bases; J trimming: 5 bases; junction bases outside the gene matches: 8. The CDR3 nucleotides read TGTGCCAGCAGTCGTTCTAGCGGGTGGGACAATGAGCAGTTCTTC. This encodes CASSRSSGWDNEQFF.

On this clonotype: Sequence at one end of the junction differs from germline and may be a read error. The genes are TRBV20-1 and TRBJ1-2; 11 nucleotides align to TRBD1. The germline gives CDR1 DFQATT, CDR2 SNEGSKA (reference sequence). This CDR3 comprises 16 residues. The CDR3 DNA reads TGCAGTGCTAGAGGACCGGGACAGGGGGATAACTGTGGCTACACCTTC. Translating it yields CSARGPGQGDNCGYTF.

This clonotype was counted only a few times. CDR3 in amino acids: CSAPMTGSETQYF. The DNA of the CDR3 is TGCAGTGCACCCATGACAGGGTCAGAGACCCAGTACTTC. The chain employs TRBV20-1 and TRBJ2-5; 7 bases line up with TRBD1. Trimming cost V 6 bases and J 4 bases; bases outside gene matches: 8. The CDR3 loop spans 13 amino acids. Germline V lookup: CDR1 DFQATT, CDR2 SNEGSKA (reference sequence).

This clonotype was observed at least ten times. V is TRBV2 and J is TRBJ2-7; D might be TRBD1 or TRBD2, each matching 5 bases. The V end lost 2 bases, the J end lost 7 bases, and 9 bases lay between the germline ends. Germline lookup yields CDR1 SNHLY and CDR2 FYNNEI. The length of the CDR3 is 12 residues. The CDR3 region has the DNA TGTGCCAGCAGTGAATGGGGGATTGAGCAGTACTTC. It is translated as CASSEWGIEQYF.

This clonotype was detected only a few times. The chain links TRBV7-9 to TRBJ1-5; TRBD1 matches 8 bases. V shed 5 bases and J 3 bases; nucleotides not matched to a gene: 3. Germline loops: CDR1 SEHNR, CDR2 FQNEAQ (reference sequence). The CDR3 is 14 residues long. Here the CDR3 reads CASSTTGANQPQHF. CDR3 nucleotide sequence: TGTGCCAGCAGCACGACAGGGGCCAATCAGCCCCAGCATTTT.

This clonotype was detected ten times or more. The chain is built from TRBV12-3 or TRBV12-4 and TRBJ1-1; D is unresolved. This CDR3 contains 15 residues. V dropped 1 base and J dropped 0 bases, with 9 bases sitting between them. CDR3: CASSLGRLMNTEAFF. CDR3 sequence (DNA): TGTGCCAGCAGTTTAGGACGCCTGATGAACACTGAAGCTTTCTTT.

This clonotype was picked up many times. The chain couples TRBV6-1 to TRBJ1-4, with TRBD1 as a possible D gene (6 bases). Trimming removed 5 bases from V and 0 bases from J, with 10 bases in between. CDR3 length equals 15 residues. Per the germline V gene, CDR1 is MNHNS and CDR2 is SASEGT. CDR3 sequence reads: CASSLGQTTNEKLFF. CDR3 DNA: TGTGCCAGCAGTCTTGGACAGACAACTAATGAAAAACTGTTTTTT.

V gene TRBV7-9 combines with J gene TRBJ2-3; TRBD1 agrees at 8 bases. Trimming took 5 bases from V and 3 from J; bases not matched to a gene: 13. This CDR3 spans 17 amino acids. Germline CDR1 reads SEHNR; CDR2 reads FQNEAQ (reference sequence). The CDR3 reads CASSHGGRGRGTDTQYF. In nucleotides, the CDR3 is TGTGCCAGCAGCCATGGAGGCAGGGGGCGAGGGACAGATACGCAGTATTTT.

This clonotype has a count of ten or more. Relative to the germline gene, one junction end is altered; a read error may explain this. The CDR3 DNA reads as TGTGCGAGCAGGGGAGCGTACGAGCAGTACTTC. Encoded protein: CASRGAYEQYF. The chain couples TRBV28 to TRBJ2-7, with D possibly matching TRBD1 (6 bases). From germline, CDR1 is MDHEN and CDR2 SYDVKM. The CDR3 runs 11 residues.